The clone carrying this T cell receptor (beta chain) was counted only a few times. Antigen unknown. From germline, CDR1 is KGHSH and CDR2 LQKENI. The CDR3 has 12 amino acids. Trimming removed 3 bases at V and 3 bases at J, with 5 bases between. These data are taken from a study of beta chain features in type 1 diabetes. Study-level points and caveats: PCR, the amplification step, might favor shorter templates, equally in patients and controls. In type 1 diabetes patients, VDJ junctions had fewer insertions; deletions at these junctions were more frequent. A moderate, significant TCRB CDR3 shortening appeared in type 1 diabetes across four CD4+ subsets.

Expressed TCRB transcripts were sequenced because the entire RNA isolate underwent reverse transcription. Using immunoSEQ multiplex PCR, the repertoire was profiled, and TCRdb retains in-frame clones only, with some absent. The repertoire holds 200,000 to 250,000 clones, with roughly 9.6% as singletons. The sequenced sample was naive CD4+ T cells from blood. This sequence joins TRBV18 and TRBJ2-5, with D unresolved. The receptor's source is a woman aged 18-30 years in good health. The CDR3 protein is CASSPYEETQYF. CDR3 in DNA: TGTGCCAGCTCACCCTACGAAGAGACCCAGTACTTC.